Reported below is one TCR beta chain. This sample is drawn from a study of CD8+ T cells in alopecia areata. Investigators isolated RNA and reverse transcribed it into cDNA to act as the sequencing template. Here immunoSEQ multiplex PCR was the method, and the copy in TCRdb shows in-frame clones only, minus some. The profile covers about 140,000 clones, with approximately 80% appearing a single time and roughly 25% taken by the ten largest. Noted treatment: oral pan-JAK inhibitor, 5-10 mg twice daily. The clonotype comes from a human donor with alopecia areata. The sample was CD8+ T cells sorted from blood, taken at week 4, from a patient treated with tofacitinib.

The CDR3 spells CASSDRDRPRGDTQYF. CDR3 in DNA: TGTGCCAGCAGTGACCGGGACAGGCCGCGGGGGGATACGCAGTATTTT. This chain connects TRBV6-4 to TRBJ2-3, with D maybe TRBD1 (8 bases). Germline V gene data show CDR1 as MRHNA and CDR2 as SNTAGT. The CDR3 sequence is 16 residues long. V was cut by 2 bases and J by 6 bases, with 18 bases left in between.